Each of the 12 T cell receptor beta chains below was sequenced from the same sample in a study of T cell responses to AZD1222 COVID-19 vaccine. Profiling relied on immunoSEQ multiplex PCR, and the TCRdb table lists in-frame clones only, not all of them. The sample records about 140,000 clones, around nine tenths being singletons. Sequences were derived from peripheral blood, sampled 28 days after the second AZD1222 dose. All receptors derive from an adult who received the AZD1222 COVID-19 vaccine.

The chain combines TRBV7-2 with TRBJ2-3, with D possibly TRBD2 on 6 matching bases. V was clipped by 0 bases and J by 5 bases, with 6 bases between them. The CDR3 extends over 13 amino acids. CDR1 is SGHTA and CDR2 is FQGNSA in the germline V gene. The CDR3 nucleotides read TGTGCCAGCAGCTTAGCGGGGGGAGATACGCAGTATTTT. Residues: CASSLAGGDTQYF.

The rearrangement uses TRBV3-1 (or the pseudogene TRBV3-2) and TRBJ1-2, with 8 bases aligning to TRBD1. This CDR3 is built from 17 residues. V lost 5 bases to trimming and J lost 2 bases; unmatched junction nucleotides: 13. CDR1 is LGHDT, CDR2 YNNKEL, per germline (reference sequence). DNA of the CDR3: TGTGCCAGCAGCTTAATCCCCGACAGGGGAAAGAACTATGGCTACACCTTC. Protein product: CASSLIPDRGKNYGYTF.

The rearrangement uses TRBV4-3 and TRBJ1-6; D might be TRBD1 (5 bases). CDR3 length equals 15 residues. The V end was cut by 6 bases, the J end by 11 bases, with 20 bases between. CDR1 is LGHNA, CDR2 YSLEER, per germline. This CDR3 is CASSLGEGIGTPLHF. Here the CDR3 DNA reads TGCGCCAGCAGTCTGGGGGAGGGCATCGGTACACCCCTCCACTTT.

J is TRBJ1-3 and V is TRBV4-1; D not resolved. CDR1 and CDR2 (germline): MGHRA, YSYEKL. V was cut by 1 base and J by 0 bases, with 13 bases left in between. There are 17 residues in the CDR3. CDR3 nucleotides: TGCGCCAGCAGCCAAGTTTCTGGCAGATACTCTGGAAACACCATATATTTT. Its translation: CASSQVSGRYSGNTIYF.

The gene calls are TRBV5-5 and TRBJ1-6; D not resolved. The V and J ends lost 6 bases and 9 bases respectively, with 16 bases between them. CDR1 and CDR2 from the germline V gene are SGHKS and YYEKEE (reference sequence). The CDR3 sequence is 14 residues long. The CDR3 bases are TGTGCCAGCACCATAACCAGGCTGGGTTCACCCCTCCACTTT. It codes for CASTITRLGSPLHF.

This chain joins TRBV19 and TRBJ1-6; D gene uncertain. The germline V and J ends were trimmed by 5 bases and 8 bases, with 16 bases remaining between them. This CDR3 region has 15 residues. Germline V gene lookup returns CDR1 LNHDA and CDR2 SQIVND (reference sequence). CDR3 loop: CASSLQLAWDSPLHF. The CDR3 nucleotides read TGTGCCAGTAGTCTCCAATTGGCCTGGGATTCACCCCTCCACTTT.

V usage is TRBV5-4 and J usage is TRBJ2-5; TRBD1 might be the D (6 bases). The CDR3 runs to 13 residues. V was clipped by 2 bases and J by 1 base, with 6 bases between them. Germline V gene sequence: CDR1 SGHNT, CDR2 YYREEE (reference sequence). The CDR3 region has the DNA TGTGCCAGCAGCTTAGGGGGCCAAGAGACCCAGTACTTC. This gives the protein CASSLGGQETQYF.

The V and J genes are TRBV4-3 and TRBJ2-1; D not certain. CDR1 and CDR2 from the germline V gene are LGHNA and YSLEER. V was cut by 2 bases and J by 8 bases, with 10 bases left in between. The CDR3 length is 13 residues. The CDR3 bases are TGCGCCAGCAGCCAACCCGCAGCCCATGAGCAGTTCTTC. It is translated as CASSQPAAHEQFF.

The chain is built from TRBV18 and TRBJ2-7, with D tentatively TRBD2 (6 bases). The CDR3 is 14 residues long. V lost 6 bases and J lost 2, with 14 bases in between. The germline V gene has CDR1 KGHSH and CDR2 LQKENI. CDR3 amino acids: CASSLLEGTYEQYF. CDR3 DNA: TGTGCCAGCTCTCTCCTGGAGGGGACCTACGAGCAGTACTTC. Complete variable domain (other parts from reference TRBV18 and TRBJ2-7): NAGVMQNPRHLVRRRGQEARLRCSPMKGHSHVYWYRQLPEEGLKFMVYLQKENIIDESGMPKERFSAEFPKEGPSILRIQQVVRGDSAAYFCASSLLEGTYEQYFGPGTRLTVT.

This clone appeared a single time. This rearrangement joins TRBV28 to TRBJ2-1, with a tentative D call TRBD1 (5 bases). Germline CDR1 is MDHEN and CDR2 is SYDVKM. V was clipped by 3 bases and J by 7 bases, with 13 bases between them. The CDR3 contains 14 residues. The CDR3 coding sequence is TGTGCCAGCAGTTTCCCACCGACAGCAAATGAGCAGTTCTTC. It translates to CASSFPPTANEQFF.

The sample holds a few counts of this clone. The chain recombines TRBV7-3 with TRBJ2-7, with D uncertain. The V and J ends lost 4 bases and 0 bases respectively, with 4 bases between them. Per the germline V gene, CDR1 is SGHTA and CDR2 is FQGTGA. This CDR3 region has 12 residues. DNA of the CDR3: TGTGCCAGCAGCTCGAACTCCTACGAGCAGTACTTC. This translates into CASSSNSYEQYF. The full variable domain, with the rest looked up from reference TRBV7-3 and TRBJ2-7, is GAGVSQTPSNKVTEKGKYVELRCDPISGHTALYWYRQSLGQGPEFLIYFQGTGAADDSGLPNDRFFAVRPEGSVSTLKIQRTERGDSAVYLCASSSNSYEQYFGPGTRLTVT.

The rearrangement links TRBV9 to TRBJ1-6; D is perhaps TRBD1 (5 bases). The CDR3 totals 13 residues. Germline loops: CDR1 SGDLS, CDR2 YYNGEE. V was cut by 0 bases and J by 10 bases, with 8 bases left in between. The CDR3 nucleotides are TGTGCCAGCAGCGTAGAGGGGTACTCACCCCTCCACTTT. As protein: CASSVEGYSPLHF.